The 20 T cell receptor beta chains below all came from one sample that was sequenced in a study of blood T cell repertoires in COVID-19. Here immunoSEQ multiplex PCR was the method, and the copy in TCRdb shows in-frame clones only, minus some. The sample contains about 66,000 clones, 70% to 90% of which appear only once. The sample taken for sequencing was peripheral blood. The source is a man aged 65-85 years with acute or convalescent COVID-19.

This chain uses TRBV2 with TRBJ2-2; 9 nucleotides align to TRBD1. The CDR3 is 13 amino acids. Germline values: CDR1 SNHLY, CDR2 FYNNEI. J gave up 5 bases and V 6 bases, and 1 base lay outside the gene matches. CDR3 amino acids: CASSDRGTGELFF. CDR3 nucleotide sequence: TGTGCCAGCAGCGACAGGGGGACCGGGGAGCTGTTTTTT.

CDR3 loop: CSVDGAGAPGYTF. Here the CDR3 DNA reads TGCAGCGTTGACGGGGCAGGGGCACCGGGCTACACCTTC. The chain carries TRBV29-1 and TRBJ1-2; maybe TRBD1 (6 bases). Deletions cut 3 bases from V and 8 bases from J, with 16 bases between. CDR1 and CDR2 (germline): SQVTM, ANQGSEA. CDR3 length: 13 amino acids.

The CDR3 DNA is TGTGCCAGCAGCGAGACAGTTAACTATGGCTACACCTTC. Translated, it gives CASSETVNYGYTF. This chain connects TRBV9 to TRBJ1-2; D is perhaps TRBD1 (5 bases). Germline CDR1 SGDLS, CDR2 YYNGEE. Trimming cost V 3 bases and J 1 base, with 7 bases left between them. This CDR3 comprises 13 residues.

The rearrangement links TRBV19 to TRBJ2-7; TRBD1 aligns across 7 bases. CDR3 size: 14 residues. The germline V gene has CDR1 LNHDA and CDR2 SQIVND (reference sequence). V dropped 5 bases and J dropped 4; count of bases not matched to a gene: 8. The CDR3 spells CASSHRQGGYEQYF. The CDR3 nucleotides read TGTGCCAGTAGTCACCGACAGGGCGGATACGAGCAGTACTTC.

The rearrangement uses TRBV30 and TRBJ2-5, with D perhaps TRBD2 (6 bases). Germline lookup yields CDR1 GTSNPN and CDR2 SVGIG (reference sequence). V lost 0 bases and J 7 bases, leaving 9 bases between the germline ends. This CDR3 comprises 12 residues. CDR3 coding DNA: TGTGCCTGGAGTGTACGGGGAGGGACCCAGTACTTC. Protein sequence: CAWSVRGGTQYF.

J is TRBJ2-1 and V is TRBV18; 7 bases fit TRBD1. Germline CDR1 is KGHSH and CDR2 is LQKENI. V trimming: 3 bases; J trimming: 7 bases; junction bases outside the gene matches: 6. The CDR3 length is 14 residues. The CDR3 region is CASSPQGDVNEQFF. For the CDR3, the DNA is TGTGCCAGCTCACCCCAGGGGGACGTAAATGAGCAGTTCTTC. Complete variable domain (other parts from reference TRBV18 and TRBJ2-1): NAGVMQNPRHLVRRRGQEARLRCSPMKGHSHVYWYRQLPEEGLKFMVYLQKENIIDESGMPKERFSAEFPKEGPSILRIQQVVRGDSAAYFCASSPQGDVNEQFFGPGTRLTVL.

The chain uses TRBV10-3 and TRBJ2-1, with 11 bases identical to TRBD2. The germline CDR1 and CDR2 sequences are ENHRY and SYGVKD. This CDR3 spans 16 amino acids. V shed 5 bases, J shed 9 bases, and the junction held 12 bases outside the gene matches. CDR3 protein: CAISQTSGAPATEQFF. The CDR3 coding sequence is TGTGCCATCAGTCAGACTAGCGGGGCACCCGCCACTGAGCAGTTCTTC.

This clone appeared a single time. This chain links TRBV29-1 with TRBJ2-2; D might be TRBD2 (6 bases). The CDR3 sequence is 14 residues long. The germline gives CDR1 SQVTM, CDR2 ANQGSEA. V shed 6 bases and J shed 5 bases, with 16 bases lying between them. Here the CDR3 DNA reads TGCAGCGTGCGGGGATTGTTCGCTACCGGGGAGCTGTTTTTT. Protein sequence: CSVRGLFATGELFF.

The rearrangement uses TRBV29-1 and TRBJ2-2; no reliable D call. There are 15 residues in the CDR3. Germline-derived CDR1 and CDR2 are SQVTM and ANQGSEA. V lost 4 bases to trimming and J lost 1 base, with 13 bases between them. In DNA, the CDR3 is TGCAGCGTTGGTCTCACCTCAGGGAACACCGGGGAGCTGTTTTTT. Protein product: CSVGLTSGNTGELFF.

J is TRBJ2-6 and V is TRBV3-1 (or the pseudogene TRBV3-2); possibly TRBD2 for D (6 bases). Germline V lookup: CDR1 LGHDT, CDR2 YNNKEL (reference sequence). With 4 bases removed from V and 2 bases from J, the gap between germline ends came to 15 bases. The CDR3 has 17 residues. The CDR3 is CASSPHGAGTGANVLTF. The DNA of the CDR3 is TGTGCCAGCAGCCCCCACGGGGCGGGGACTGGGGCCAACGTCCTGACTTTC.

The rearrangement links TRBV6-2 or TRBV6-3 to TRBJ1-4, with 10 bases lining up with TRBD1. Germline CDR1 and CDR2: MNHEY and SVGEGT. The V and J ends lost 5 bases and 12 bases, in that order; junction bases with no gene match: 3. This CDR3 spans 12 amino acids. Here the CDR3 DNA reads TGTGCCAGCAGTCTCGGGACAGGGGAACTGTTTTTT. Translating gives CASSLGTGELFF.

This clone occurred once. The V call is TRBV9, the J call TRBJ2-7; 9 positions match TRBD1. J gave up 3 bases and V 0 bases, and 4 bases lay outside the gene matches. Germline CDR1 is SGDLS and CDR2 is YYNGEE. This CDR3 is 15 amino acids long. The CDR3 reads CASSVATGGLYEQYF. In DNA form, the CDR3 reads TGTGCCAGCAGCGTAGCTACAGGGGGCCTCTACGAGCAGTACTTC. Together with reference TRBV9 and TRBJ2-7, the CDR3 gives the full variable domain: DSGVTQTPKHLITATGQRVTLRCSPRSGDLSVYWYQQSLDQGLQFLIQYYNGEERAKGNILERFSAQQFPDLHSELNLSSLELGDSALYFCASSVATGGLYEQYFGPGTRLTVT.

The genes are TRBV2 and TRBJ2-3; D possibly corresponds to TRBD2 (7 bases). V lost 4 bases to trimming and J lost 10 bases, with 12 bases between them. The length of the CDR3 is 12 residues. CDR1 and CDR2 (germline): SNHLY, FYNNEI. The chain's CDR3 is CASSVGGEAQYF. CDR3 coding DNA: TGTGCCAGCAGTGTAGGGGGGGAAGCGCAGTATTTT. The variable domain in full, with the rest retrieved from reference TRBV2 and TRBJ2-3, is EPEVTQTPSHQVTQMGQEVILRCVPISNHLYFYWYRQILGQKVEFLVSFYNNEISEKSEIFDDQFSVERPDGSNFTLKIRSTKLEDSAMYFCASSVGGEAQYFGPGTRLTVL.

This chain uses TRBV18 with TRBJ2-1; 8 bases align to TRBD2. Trimming took 0 bases from V and 8 from J; bases not matched to a gene: 3. This CDR3 spans 14 amino acids. Germline V lookup: CDR1 KGHSH, CDR2 LQKENI. CDR3 residues: CASSPPGLVYEQFF. The DNA of the CDR3 is TGTGCCAGCTCACCACCGGGACTAGTATATGAGCAGTTCTTC.

The chain links TRBV27 to TRBJ1-1; tentative D call: TRBD1 (5 bases). The V end was cut by 6 bases, the J end by 6 bases, with 20 bases between. The CDR3 extends over 15 amino acids. CDR1 and CDR2 from the germline V gene are MNHEY and SMNVEV (reference sequence). The CDR3 sequence: CASSRPGGRWAEAFF. Written as DNA, the CDR3 is TGTGCCAGCAGCCGCCCGGGGGGGAGATGGGCTGAAGCTTTCTTT.

The genes are TRBV19 and TRBJ1-5, with D perhaps matching TRBD1 (6 bases). Germline CDR1 LNHDA, CDR2 SQIVND (reference sequence). The CDR3 sequence is 14 residues long. The V end lost 4 bases, the J end lost 2 bases, and 9 bases lay between the germline ends. The CDR3 coding sequence is TGTGCCAGTAGTAACGCAGGGGGCAATCAGCCCCAGCATTTT. Amino acid sequence: CASSNAGGNQPQHF.

This chain connects TRBV11-2 to TRBJ2-7; D uncertain. The CDR3 sequence is 12 residues long. Germline V CDR1 and CDR2: SGHAT, FQNNGV. V shed 3 bases and J shed 0 bases, with 3 bases lying between them. The CDR3 DNA reads TGTGCCAGCAGCTTCAGCTCCTACGAGCAGTACTTC. It yields the protein CASSFSSYEQYF.

V and J are TRBV11-2 and TRBJ2-7; D may be TRBD1 (6 bases). The CDR3 is 15 residues long. From germline, CDR1 is SGHAT and CDR2 FQNNGV. Trimming shortened V by 4 bases and J by 0 bases, and 13 bases separated the two germline ends. The CDR3 coding sequence is TGTGCCAGCAGCTCCACAACGGACAGCTCCTACGAGCAGTACTTC. Translated: CASSSTTDSSYEQYF.

The rearrangement joins TRBV7-8 to TRBJ2-3; 9 bases match TRBD2. Germline assignment: CDR1 SGHVS and CDR2 FQNEAQ. CDR3 length: 17 residues. Trimming at V came to 4 bases and at J to 4 bases, leaving 12 bases not matched to a gene. CDR3 coding DNA: TGTGCCAGCAGCTCACCCCGCGGCGGGGGGGCATCAGATACGCAGTATTTT. It is translated as CASSSPRGGGASDTQYF.

V gene TRBV3-1 (or the pseudogene TRBV3-2) combines with J gene TRBJ1-1; TRBD1 might be the D (6 bases). In germline, CDR1 is LGHDT, CDR2 YNNKEL (reference sequence). V lost 5 bases and J 3 bases, leaving 7 bases between the germline ends. This CDR3 is built from 12 residues. This CDR3 is CASSYRDTEAFF. In DNA form, the CDR3 reads TGTGCCAGCAGCTACAGGGACACTGAAGCTTTCTTT.